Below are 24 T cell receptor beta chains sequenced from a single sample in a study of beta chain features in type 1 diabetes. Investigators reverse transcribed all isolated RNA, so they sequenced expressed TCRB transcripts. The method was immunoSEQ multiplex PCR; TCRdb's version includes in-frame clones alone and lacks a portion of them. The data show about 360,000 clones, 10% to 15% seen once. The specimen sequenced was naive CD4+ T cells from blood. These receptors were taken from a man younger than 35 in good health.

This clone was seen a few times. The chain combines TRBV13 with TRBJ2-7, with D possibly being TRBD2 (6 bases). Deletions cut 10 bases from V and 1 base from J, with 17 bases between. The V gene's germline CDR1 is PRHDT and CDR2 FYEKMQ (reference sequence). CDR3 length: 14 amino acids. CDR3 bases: TGTGCCACCGAGATGCGCCGGGGGTCCTACGAGCAGTACTTC. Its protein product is CATEMRRGSYEQYF.

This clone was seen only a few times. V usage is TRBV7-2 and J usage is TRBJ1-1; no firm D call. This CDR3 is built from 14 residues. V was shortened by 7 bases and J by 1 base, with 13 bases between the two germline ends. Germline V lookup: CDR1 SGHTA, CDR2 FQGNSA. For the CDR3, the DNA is TGTGCCAGCACCGTTGGGCTAAAGAACACTGAAGCTTTCTTT. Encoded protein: CASTVGLKNTEAFF.

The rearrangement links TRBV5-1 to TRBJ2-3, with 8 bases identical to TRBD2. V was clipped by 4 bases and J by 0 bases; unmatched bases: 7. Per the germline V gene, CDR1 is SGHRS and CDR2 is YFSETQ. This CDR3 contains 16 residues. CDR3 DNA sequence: TGCGCCAGCAGCCGGGAGGGGGACCCTAGCACAGATACGCAGTATTTT. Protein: CASSREGDPSTDTQYF.

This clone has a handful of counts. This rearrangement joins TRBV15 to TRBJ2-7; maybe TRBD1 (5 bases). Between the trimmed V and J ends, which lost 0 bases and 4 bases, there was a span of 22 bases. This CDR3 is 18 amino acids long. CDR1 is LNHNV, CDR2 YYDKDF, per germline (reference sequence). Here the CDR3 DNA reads TGTGCCACCAGCAGAGATAGGACGGCCAGGGTGACTGAGTACGAGCAGTACTTC. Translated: CATSRDRTARVTEYEQYF.

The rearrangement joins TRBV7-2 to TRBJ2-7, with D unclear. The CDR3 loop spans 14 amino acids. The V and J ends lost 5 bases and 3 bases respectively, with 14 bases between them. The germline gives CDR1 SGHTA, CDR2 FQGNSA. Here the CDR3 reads CASSPTGSFYEQYF. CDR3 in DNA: TGTGCCAGCAGCCCCACCGGGTCCTTCTACGAGCAGTACTTC. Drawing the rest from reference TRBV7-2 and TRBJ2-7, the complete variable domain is GAGVSQSPSNKVTEKGKDVELRCDPISGHTALYWYRQSLGQGLEFLIYFQGNSAPDKSGLPSDRFSAERTGGSVSTLTIQRTQQEDSAVYLCASSPTGSFYEQYFGPGTRLTVT.

The CDR3 here is CASSSRPGGAYEQYF. The CDR3 DNA is TGTGCCAGCAGTTCTCGACCCGGTGGGGCTTACGAGCAGTACTTC. The chain employs TRBV6-5 and TRBJ2-7; a weak D match, TRBD1 (5 bases). V was clipped by 4 bases and J by 4 bases, with 17 bases between them. Germline loops: CDR1 MNHEY, CDR2 SVGAGI. There are 15 residues in the CDR3.

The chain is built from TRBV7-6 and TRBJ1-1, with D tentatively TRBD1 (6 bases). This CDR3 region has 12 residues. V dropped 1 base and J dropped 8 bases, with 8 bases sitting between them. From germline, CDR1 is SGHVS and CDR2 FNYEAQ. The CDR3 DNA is TGTGCCAGCAGCTTAGGGGGGCAAGAAGCTTTCTTT. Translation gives CASSLGGQEAFF.

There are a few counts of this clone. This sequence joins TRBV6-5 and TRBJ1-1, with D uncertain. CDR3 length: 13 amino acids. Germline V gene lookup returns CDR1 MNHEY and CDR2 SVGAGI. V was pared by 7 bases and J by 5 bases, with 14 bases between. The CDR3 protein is CASTRGVSTEAFF. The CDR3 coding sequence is TGTGCCAGCACCCGGGGAGTCTCAACTGAAGCTTTCTTT.

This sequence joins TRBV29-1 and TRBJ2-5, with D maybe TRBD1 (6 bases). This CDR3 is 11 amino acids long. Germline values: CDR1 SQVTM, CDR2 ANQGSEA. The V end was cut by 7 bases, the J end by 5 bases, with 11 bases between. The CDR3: CSAGESETQYF. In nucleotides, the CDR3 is TGCAGCGCAGGGGAGTCGGAGACCCAGTACTTC.

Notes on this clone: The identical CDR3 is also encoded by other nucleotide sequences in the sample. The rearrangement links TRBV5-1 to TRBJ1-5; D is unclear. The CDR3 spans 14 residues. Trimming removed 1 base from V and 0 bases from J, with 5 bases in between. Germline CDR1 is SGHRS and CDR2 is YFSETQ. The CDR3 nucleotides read TGCGCCAGCAGCTTGTCCGGTAGCAATCAGCCCCAGCATTTT. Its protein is CASSLSGSNQPQHF. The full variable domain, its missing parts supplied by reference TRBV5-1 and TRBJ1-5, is KAGVTQTPRYLIKTRGQQVTLSCSPISGHRSVSWYQQTPGQGLQFLFEYFSETQRNKGNFPGRFSGRQFSNSRSEMNVSTLELGDSALYLCASSLSGSNQPQHFGDGTRLSIL.

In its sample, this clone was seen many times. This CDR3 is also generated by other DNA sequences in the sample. The CDR3 spells CASSPGSQETQYF. CDR3 nucleotides: TGTGCCAGCTCACCAGGCAGCCAAGAGACCCAGTACTTC. The genes are TRBV18 and TRBJ2-5; D is unclear. Germline CDR1 and CDR2: KGHSH and LQKENI. The CDR3 length is 13 residues. The ends were cut back, 2 bases at V and 1 base at J, with 5 bases in the middle.

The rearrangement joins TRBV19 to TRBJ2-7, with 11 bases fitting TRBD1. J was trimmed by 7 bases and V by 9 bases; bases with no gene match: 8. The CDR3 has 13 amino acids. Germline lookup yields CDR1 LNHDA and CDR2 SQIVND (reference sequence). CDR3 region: CASAQDRGREQYF. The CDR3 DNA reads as TGTGCCAGCGCCCAGGACAGGGGGCGGGAGCAGTACTTC.

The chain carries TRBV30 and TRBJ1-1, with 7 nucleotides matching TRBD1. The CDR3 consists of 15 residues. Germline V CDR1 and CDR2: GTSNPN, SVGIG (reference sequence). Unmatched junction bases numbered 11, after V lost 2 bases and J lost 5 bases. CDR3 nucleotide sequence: TGTGCCTGGAGTCGTCAACAGGGGCGAGGGACTGAAGCTTTCTTT. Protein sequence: CAWSRQQGRGTEAFF.

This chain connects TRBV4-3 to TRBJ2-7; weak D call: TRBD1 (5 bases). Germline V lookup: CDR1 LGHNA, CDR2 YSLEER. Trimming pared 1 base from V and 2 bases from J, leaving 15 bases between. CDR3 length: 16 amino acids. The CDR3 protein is CASSQGGWGQTYEQYF. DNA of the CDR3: TGCGCCAGCAGCCAAGGCGGTTGGGGCCAAACCTACGAGCAGTACTTC.

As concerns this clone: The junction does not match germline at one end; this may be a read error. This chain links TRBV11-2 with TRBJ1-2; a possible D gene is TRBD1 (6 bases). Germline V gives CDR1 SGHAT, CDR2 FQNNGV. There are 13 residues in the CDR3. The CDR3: CASSWDTFYGYTF. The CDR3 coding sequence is TGTGCCAGTAGCTGGGACACGTTCTATGGCTACACCTTC.

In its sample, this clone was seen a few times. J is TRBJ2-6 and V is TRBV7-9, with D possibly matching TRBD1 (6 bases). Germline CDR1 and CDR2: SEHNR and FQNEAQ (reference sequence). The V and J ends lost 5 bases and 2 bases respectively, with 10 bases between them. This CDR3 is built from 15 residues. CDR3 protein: CASSSNRAGANVLTF. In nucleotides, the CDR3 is TGTGCCAGCAGCAGCAACAGGGCTGGGGCCAACGTCCTGACTTTC.

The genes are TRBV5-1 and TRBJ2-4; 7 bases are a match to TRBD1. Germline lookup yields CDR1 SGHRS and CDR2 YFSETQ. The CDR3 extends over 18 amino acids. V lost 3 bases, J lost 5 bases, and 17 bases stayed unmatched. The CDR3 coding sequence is TGCGCCAGCAGCTGGATTTCCGGGCTTGGGACAGTCCAAAACATTCAGTACTTC. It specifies CASSWISGLGTVQNIQYF.

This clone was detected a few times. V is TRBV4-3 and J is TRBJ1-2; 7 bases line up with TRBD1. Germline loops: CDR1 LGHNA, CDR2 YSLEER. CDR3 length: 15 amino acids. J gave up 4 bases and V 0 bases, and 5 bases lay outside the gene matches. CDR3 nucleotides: TGCGCCAGCAGCCAAGACGCACAGGGGATCTATGGCTACACCTTC. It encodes CASSQDAQGIYGYTF.

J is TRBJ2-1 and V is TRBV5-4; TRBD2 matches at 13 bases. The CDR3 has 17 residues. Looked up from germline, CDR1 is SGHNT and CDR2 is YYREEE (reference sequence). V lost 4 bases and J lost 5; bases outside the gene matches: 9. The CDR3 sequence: CASSGGTSGTVHNEQFF. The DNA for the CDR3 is TGTGCCAGCAGCGGCGGGACTAGCGGGACAGTCCACAATGAGCAGTTCTTC. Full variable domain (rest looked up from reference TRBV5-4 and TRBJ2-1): ETGVTQSPTHLIKTRGQQVTLRCSSQSGHNTVSWYQQALGQGPQFIFQYYREEENGRGNFPPRFSGLQFPNYSSELNVNALELDDSALYLCASSGGTSGTVHNEQFFGPGTRLTVL.

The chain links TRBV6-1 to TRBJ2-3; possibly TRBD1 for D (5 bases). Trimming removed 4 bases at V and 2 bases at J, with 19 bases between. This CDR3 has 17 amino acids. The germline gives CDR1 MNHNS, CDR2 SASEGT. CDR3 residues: CASSGFRPGYSTDTQYF. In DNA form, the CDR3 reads TGTGCCAGCAGTGGATTCCGACCAGGGTATTCCACAGATACGCAGTATTTT.

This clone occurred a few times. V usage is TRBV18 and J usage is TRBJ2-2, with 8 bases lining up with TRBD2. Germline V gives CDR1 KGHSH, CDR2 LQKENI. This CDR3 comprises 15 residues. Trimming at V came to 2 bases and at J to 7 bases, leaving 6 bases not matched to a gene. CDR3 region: CASSPSRGRFGELFF. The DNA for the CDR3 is TGTGCCAGCTCACCAAGCCGCGGGAGGTTCGGGGAGCTGTTTTTT.

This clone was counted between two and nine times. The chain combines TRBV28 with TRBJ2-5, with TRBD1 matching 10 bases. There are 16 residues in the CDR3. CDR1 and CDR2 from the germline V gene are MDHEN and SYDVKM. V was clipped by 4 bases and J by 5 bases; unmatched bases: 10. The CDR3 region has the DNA TGTGCCAGCAGTTCCCCCGGGACAGGGGTACGGGAGACCCAGTACTTC. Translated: CASSSPGTGVRETQYF.

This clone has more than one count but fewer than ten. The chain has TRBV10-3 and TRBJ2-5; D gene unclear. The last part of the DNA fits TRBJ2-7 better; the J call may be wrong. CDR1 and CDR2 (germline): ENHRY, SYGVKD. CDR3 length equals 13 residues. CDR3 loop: CAISEQPAYEQYF. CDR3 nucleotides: TGTGCCATCAGTGAACAGCCAGCCTACGAGCAGTACTTC.

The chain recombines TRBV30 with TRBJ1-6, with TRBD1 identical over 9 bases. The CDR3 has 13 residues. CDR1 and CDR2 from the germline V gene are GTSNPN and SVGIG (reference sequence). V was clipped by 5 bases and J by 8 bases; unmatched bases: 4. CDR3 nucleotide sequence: TGTGCCTGGGCGGGACAGGGAGATTCACCCCTCCACTTT. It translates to CAWAGQGDSPLHF.